The 16 T cell receptor beta chains presented below share a single source sample, sequenced in a study of cytomegalovirus exposure and HLA in healthy donors. PCR amplification relied on 60 Vbeta primers (plus 13 Jbeta primers). The protocol was immunoSEQ multiplex PCR, while the TCRdb copy is restricted to in-frame clones and leaves out a portion. In the table there are 150,000 or so clones, about three quarters of which are singletons. The sample consisted of PBMCs. These receptors were obtained from a female donor in good health and CMV-seronegative.

The chain joins TRBV18 to TRBJ2-3, with TRBD2 matching 11 bases. The germline V gene has CDR1 KGHSH and CDR2 LQKENI. CDR3 size: 18 residues. Germline trimming cut 1 base from V and 5 bases from J; bases unmatched to any gene: 11. For the CDR3, the DNA is TGTGCCAGCTCACCACATTCGGTAGCGGGGGGGCGGGGAGATACGCAGTATTTT. Protein sequence: CASSPHSVAGGRGDTQYF.

The gene calls are TRBV7-9 and TRBJ2-2; D not resolved. The CDR3 has 13 residues. The germline V gene encodes CDR1 SEHNR and CDR2 FQNEAQ (reference sequence). Trimming took 5 bases from V and 7 from J, leaving 11 bases between them. The CDR3 is CASSEIEIGELFF. The CDR3 nucleotides are TGTGCCAGCAGCGAAATAGAGATCGGGGAGCTGTTTTTT.

This clone appeared once. The chain is built from TRBV6-4 and TRBJ2-3; 7 bases are a match to TRBD1. The V and J ends lost 6 bases and 3 bases, in that order; junction bases with no gene match: 6. The CDR3 loop spans 14 amino acids. Germline V gives CDR1 MRHNA, CDR2 SNTAGT. The CDR3 spells CASREDRMTDTQYF. The DNA for the CDR3 is TGTGCCAGCAGAGAGGACAGGATGACAGATACGCAGTATTTT.

The chain is built from TRBV9 and TRBJ2-7, with 8 bases that match TRBD2. Germline trimming cut 4 bases from V and 5 bases from J; bases unmatched to any gene: 14. Germline V CDR1 and CDR2: SGDLS, YYNGEE. This CDR3 is 16 amino acids long. The CDR3 DNA sequence: TGTGCCAGCAGCCCTGGCGCATCCGGGGGGGCCGACGAGCAGTACTTC. Translated, it gives CASSPGASGGADEQYF.

The chain recombines TRBV6-6 with TRBJ1-1; TRBD1 might be the D (5 bases). The germline V gene has CDR1 MNHNY and CDR2 SVGAGI (reference sequence). The CDR3 contains 13 residues. Between the trimmed V and J ends, which lost 5 bases and 1 base, there was a span of 8 bases. The CDR3 nucleotides read TGTGCCAGCAGTACAGGCAGGAACACTGAAGCTTTCTTT. This gives the protein CASSTGRNTEAFF.

The chain couples TRBV11-3 to TRBJ2-7; D might be TRBD2 (6 bases). V was clipped by 9 bases and J by 1 base, with 10 bases between them. The CDR3 covers 12 residues. The V gene's germline CDR1 is SGHNT and CDR2 YENEEA. In DNA, the CDR3 is TGTGCCAGTGCGCGGGGTTCCTACGAGCAGTACTTC. It yields the protein CASARGSYEQYF.

This clone has just a few counts. The V gene is TRBV6-1, the J gene TRBJ1-5; 8 bases are a match to TRBD1. The germline gives CDR1 MNHNS, CDR2 SASEGT. The V segment lost 4 bases and the J segment 4 bases; nucleotides outside the gene matches: 3. This CDR3 comprises 14 residues. CDR3 in DNA: TGTGCCAGCAGTGGGACAGGGATAAATCAGCCCCAGCATTTT. Translating gives CASSGTGINQPQHF.

Only a few counts were recorded for this clone. The V gene is TRBV28, the J gene TRBJ1-2, with 9 bases matching TRBD1. CDR1 MDHEN and CDR2 SYDVKM come from the germline V gene. Losses at the gene ends were 1 base for V and 2 bases for J; bases not matched to a gene: 5. The CDR3 has 16 residues. This chain's CDR3 is CASSLSLGTGNYGYTF. The CDR3 nucleotides are TGTGCCAGCAGTTTATCTCTGGGGACAGGGAACTATGGCTACACCTTC.

This clone has only a few counts. This chain joins TRBV7-2 and TRBJ1-1; D is possibly TRBD1 (6 bases). Trimming removed 1 base from V and 4 bases from J, with 16 bases in between. Germline V lookup: CDR1 SGHTA, CDR2 FQGNSA. The CDR3 is 16 amino acids. The CDR3 loop reads CASSLVMWGQGTEAFF. The CDR3 region has the DNA TGTGCCAGCAGCTTAGTTATGTGGGGGCAGGGCACTGAAGCTTTCTTT.

The chain is built from TRBV6-1 and TRBJ2-2, with D possibly matching TRBD1 (5 bases). Trimming removed 6 bases from V and 3 bases from J, with 11 bases in between. The CDR3 contains 14 residues. The V gene's germline CDR1 is MNHNS and CDR2 SASEGT. CDR3 bases: TGTGCCAGCAGCCGACAGAGAGACACCGGGGAGCTGTTTTTT. As protein: CASSRQRDTGELFF.

The rearrangement joins TRBV7-8 to TRBJ1-2; 7 bases line up with TRBD1. Per germline, CDR1 SGHVS and CDR2 FQNEAQ. The CDR3 spans 17 residues. V lost 4 bases, J lost 2 bases, and 13 bases stayed unmatched. CDR3 in amino acids: CASSSVPGDSGNYGYTF. In nucleotides, the CDR3 is TGTGCCAGCAGCTCCGTCCCGGGGGACAGCGGAAACTATGGCTACACCTTC.

The rearrangement links TRBV29-1 to TRBJ1-2; D may be TRBD1 (5 bases). Germline V lookup: CDR1 SQVTM, CDR2 ANQGSEA. This CDR3 contains 13 residues. Trimming left V 4 bases short and J 2 bases short, with 11 bases between. In DNA, the CDR3 is TGCAGCGTTGTAGGGGAGGCGAACTATGGCTACACCTTC. It translates to CSVVGEANYGYTF.

The V and J genes are TRBV5-1 and TRBJ1-3, with TRBD1 identical over 8 bases. J gave up 0 bases and V 4 bases, and 18 bases lay outside the gene matches. Germline V lookup: CDR1 SGHRS, CDR2 YFSETQ. This CDR3 has 20 amino acids. DNA of the CDR3: TGCGCCAGCAGCCTTTTTATGACAGGGGAGTCGGCCCGCTCTGGAAACACCATATATTTT. This gives the protein CASSLFMTGESARSGNTIYF.

The chain recombines TRBV10-2 with TRBJ2-7; D remains unclear. The germline V gene encodes CDR1 WSHSY and CDR2 SAAADI. Trimming took off 5 bases at V and 0 bases at J, with 8 bases between the two ends. The CDR3 extends over 13 amino acids. Here the CDR3 reads CASSQYSSYEQYF. CDR3 nucleotide sequence: TGCGCCAGCAGTCAATATAGCTCCTACGAGCAGTACTTC.

The J gene is TRBJ2-7, the V gene TRBV18; perhaps TRBD1 as D (6 bases). The germline V gene encodes CDR1 KGHSH and CDR2 LQKENI. The CDR3 has 16 residues. V was trimmed by 1 base and J by 2 bases, leaving 15 bases between them. The chain's CDR3 is CASSPLGTLDTYEQYF. DNA of the CDR3: TGTGCCAGCTCACCACTCGGGACACTTGATACCTACGAGCAGTACTTC.

This clone came up a few times. The chain recombines TRBV5-6 with TRBJ1-5; 9 bases line up with TRBD1. Germline trimming cut 4 bases from V and 6 bases from J; bases unmatched to any gene: 2. Germline assignment: CDR1 SGHDT and CDR2 YYEEEE. The CDR3 is 13 amino acids. The CDR3 reads CASSRQGVQPQHF. CDR3 DNA sequence: TGTGCCAGCAGCCGACAGGGGGTTCAGCCCCAGCATTTT.